The text below deals with one TCR beta chain. Profiling relied on immunoSEQ multiplex PCR, and the TCRdb table lists in-frame clones only, not all of them. The sample has 250,000 to 300,000 clones, around 89% seen once. The CDR3 is made up of 16 amino acids. V was clipped by 6 bases and J by 5 bases; unmatched bases: 9. Germline V lookup: CDR1 KGHSH, CDR2 LQKENI. Across about 22 US areas, participants ranged in age from about 18 to 100 years. In assigning cohorts, the study relied on participant-reported clinical history. This sample is part of a study of blood T cell repertoires in COVID-19. About the research overall: Donors in the United States, Italy and Spain gave samples during acute or convalescent COVID-19. The analysed material was cDNA or gDNA that came from T cells, B-cell-depleted T cells, or PBMCs.

Sequencing was done on a sample of PBMCs or T cells enriched from blood (not recorded which). This chain connects TRBV18 to TRBJ2-1; 11 bases line up with TRBD2. The receptor was isolated from a man between 35 and 55 years old who had recovered from COVID-19. The CDR3 region is CASSLRTSGQNNEQFF. CDR3 coding DNA: TGTGCCAGCTCTCTTCGGACTAGCGGGCAAAACAATGAGCAGTTCTTC. Full variable domain (rest looked up from reference TRBV18 and TRBJ2-1): NAGVMQNPRHLVRRRGQEARLRCSPMKGHSHVYWYRQLPEEGLKFMVYLQKENIIDESGMPKERFSAEFPKEGPSILRIQQVVRGDSAAYFCASSLRTSGQNNEQFFGPGTRLTVL.